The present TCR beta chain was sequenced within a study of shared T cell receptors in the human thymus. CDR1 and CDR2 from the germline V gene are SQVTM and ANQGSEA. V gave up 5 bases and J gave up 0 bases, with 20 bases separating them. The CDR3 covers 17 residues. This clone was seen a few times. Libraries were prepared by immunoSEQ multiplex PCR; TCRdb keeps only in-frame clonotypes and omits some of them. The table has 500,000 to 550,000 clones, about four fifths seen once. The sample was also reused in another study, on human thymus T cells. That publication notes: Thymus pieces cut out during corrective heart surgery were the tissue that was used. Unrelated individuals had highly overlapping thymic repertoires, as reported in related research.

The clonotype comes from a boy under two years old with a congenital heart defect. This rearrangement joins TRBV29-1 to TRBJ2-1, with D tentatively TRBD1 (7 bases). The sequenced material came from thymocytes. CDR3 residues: CSVPRGASPSSYNEQFF. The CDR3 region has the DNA TGCAGCGTTCCCAGGGGGGCTAGCCCGAGCTCCTACAATGAGCAGTTCTTC.